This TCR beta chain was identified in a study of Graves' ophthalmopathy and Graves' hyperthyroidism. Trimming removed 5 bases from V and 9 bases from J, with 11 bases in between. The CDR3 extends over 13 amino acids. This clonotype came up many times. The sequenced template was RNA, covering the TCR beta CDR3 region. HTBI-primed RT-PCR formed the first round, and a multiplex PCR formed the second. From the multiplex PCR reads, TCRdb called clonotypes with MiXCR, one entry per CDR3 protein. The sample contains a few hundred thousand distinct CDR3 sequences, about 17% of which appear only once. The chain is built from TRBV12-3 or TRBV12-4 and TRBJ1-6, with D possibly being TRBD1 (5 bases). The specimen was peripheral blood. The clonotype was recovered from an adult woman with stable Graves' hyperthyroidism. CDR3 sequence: CASSKTGFSPLHF. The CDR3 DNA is TGTGCCAGCAGTAAAACAGGTTTTTCACCCCTCCACTTT.